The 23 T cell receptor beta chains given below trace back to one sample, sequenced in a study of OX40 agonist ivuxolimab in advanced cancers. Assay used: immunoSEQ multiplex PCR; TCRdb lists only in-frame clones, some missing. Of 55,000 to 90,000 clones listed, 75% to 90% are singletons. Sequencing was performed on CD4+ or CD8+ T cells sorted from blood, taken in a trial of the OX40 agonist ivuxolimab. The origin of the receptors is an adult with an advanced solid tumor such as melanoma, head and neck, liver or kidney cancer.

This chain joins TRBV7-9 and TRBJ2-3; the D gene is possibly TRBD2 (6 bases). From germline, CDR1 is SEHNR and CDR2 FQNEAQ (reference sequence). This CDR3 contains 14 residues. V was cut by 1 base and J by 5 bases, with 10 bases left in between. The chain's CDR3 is CASSLVGGGDTQYF. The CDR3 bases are TGTGCCAGCAGCTTAGTCGGGGGAGGAGATACGCAGTATTTT.

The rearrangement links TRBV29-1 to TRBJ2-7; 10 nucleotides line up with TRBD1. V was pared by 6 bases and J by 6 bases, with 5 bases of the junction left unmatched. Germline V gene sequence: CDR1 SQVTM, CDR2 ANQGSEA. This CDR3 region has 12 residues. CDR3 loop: CSVSGTGVEQYF. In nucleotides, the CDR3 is TGCAGCGTCTCCGGGACAGGGGTCGAGCAGTACTTC.

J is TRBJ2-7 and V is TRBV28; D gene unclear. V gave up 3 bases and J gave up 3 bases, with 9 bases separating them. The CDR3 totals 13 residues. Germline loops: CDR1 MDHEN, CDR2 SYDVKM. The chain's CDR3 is CASSLRQVYEQYF. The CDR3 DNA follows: TGTGCCAGCAGTTTGCGGCAGGTCTACGAGCAGTACTTC.

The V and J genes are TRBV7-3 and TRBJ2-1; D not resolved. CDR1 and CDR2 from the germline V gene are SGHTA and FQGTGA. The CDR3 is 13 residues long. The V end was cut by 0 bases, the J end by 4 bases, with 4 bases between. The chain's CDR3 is CASSLTRYNEQFF. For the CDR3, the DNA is TGTGCCAGCAGCTTAACGAGGTACAATGAGCAGTTCTTC.

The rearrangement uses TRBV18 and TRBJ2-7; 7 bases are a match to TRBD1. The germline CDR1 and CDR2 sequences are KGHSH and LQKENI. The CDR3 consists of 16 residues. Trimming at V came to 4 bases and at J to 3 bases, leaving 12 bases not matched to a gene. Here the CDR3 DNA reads TGTGCCAGCTCACTAAGTCGACAGGGCAGTTTCTACGAGCAGTACGTC. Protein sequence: CASSLSRQGSFYEQYV.

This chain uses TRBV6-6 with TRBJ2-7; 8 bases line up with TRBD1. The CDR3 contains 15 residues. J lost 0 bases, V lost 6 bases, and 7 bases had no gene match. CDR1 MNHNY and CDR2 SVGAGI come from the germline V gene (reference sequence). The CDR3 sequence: CASSKGQGGSYEQYV. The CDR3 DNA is TGTGCCAGCAGCAAAGGACAGGGCGGCTCCTACGAGCAGTACGTC.

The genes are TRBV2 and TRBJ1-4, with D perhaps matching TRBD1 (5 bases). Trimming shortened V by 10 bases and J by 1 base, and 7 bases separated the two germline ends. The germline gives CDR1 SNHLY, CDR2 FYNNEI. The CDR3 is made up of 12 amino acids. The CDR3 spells CATGLTNEKLFF. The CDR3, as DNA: TGTGCCACAGGGTTAACTAATGAAAAACTGTTTTTT.

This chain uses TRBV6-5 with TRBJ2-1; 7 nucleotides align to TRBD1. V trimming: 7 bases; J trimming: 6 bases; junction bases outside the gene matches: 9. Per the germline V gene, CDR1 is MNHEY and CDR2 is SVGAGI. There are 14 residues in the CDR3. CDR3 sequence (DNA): TGTGCCAGCACTAAAACCGGGACAGCCAATGAGCAGTTCTTC. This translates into CASTKTGTANEQFF.

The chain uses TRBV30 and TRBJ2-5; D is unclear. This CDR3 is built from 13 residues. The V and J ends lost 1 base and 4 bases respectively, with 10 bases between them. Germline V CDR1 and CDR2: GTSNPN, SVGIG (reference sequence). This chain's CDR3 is CAWSGQVRETQYF. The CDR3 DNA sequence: TGTGCCTGGAGTGGTCAGGTTAGAGAGACCCAGTACTTC.

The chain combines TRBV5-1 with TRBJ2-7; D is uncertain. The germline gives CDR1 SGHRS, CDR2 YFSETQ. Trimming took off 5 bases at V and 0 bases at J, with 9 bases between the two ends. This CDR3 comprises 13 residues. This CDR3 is CASRVGNSYEQYF. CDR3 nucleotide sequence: TGCGCCAGCAGGGTCGGAAACTCCTACGAGCAGTACTTC.

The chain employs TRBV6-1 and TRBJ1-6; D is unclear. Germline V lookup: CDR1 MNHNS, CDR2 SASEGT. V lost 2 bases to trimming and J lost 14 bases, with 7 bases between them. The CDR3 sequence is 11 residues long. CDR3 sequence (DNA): TGTGCCAGCAGTGAAAACGGGGCCCTCCACTTT. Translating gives CASSENGALHF.

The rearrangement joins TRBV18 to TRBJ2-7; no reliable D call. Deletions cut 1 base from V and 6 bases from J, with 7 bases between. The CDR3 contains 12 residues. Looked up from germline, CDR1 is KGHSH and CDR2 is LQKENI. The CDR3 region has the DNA TGTGCCAGCTCACCACGGAATGGCGAGCAGTACTTC. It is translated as CASSPRNGEQYF.

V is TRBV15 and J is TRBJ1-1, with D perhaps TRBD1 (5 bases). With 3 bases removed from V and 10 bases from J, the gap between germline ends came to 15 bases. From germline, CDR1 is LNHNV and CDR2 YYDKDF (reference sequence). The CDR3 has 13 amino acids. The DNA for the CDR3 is TGTGCCACCAGCAGTCGGGGGGACCGCGGAGCTTTCTTT. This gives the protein CATSSRGDRGAFF. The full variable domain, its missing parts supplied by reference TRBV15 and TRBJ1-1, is DAMVIQNPRYQVTQFGKPVTLSCSQTLNHNVMYWYQQKSSQAPKLLFHYYDKDFNNEADTPDNFQSRRPNTSFCFLDIRSPGLGDTAMYLCATSSRGDRGAFFGQGTRLTVV.

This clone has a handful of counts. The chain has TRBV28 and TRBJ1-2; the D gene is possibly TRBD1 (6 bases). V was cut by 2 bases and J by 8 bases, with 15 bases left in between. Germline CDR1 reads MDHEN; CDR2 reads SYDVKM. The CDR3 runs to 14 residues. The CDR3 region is CASSLASGGRGYTF. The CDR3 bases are TGTGCCAGCAGTTTAGCATCTGGGGGCAGGGGCTACACCTTC.

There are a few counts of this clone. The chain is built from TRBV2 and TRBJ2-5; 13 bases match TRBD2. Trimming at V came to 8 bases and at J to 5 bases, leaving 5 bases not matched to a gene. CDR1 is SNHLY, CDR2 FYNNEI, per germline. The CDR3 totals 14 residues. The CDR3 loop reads CASGLAGARETQYF. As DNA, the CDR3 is TGTGCCAGCGGACTAGCGGGGGCTCGGGAGACCCAGTACTTC.

The CDR3 loop is CASSFLGVGQPQHF. The CDR3 nucleotides read TGTGCCAGCAGTTTTTTAGGGGTTGGTCAGCCCCAGCATTTT. This chain uses TRBV6-7 with TRBJ1-5; D might be TRBD1 (5 bases). TRBV6-7 is an ORF, and what it does is uncertain. V was trimmed by 4 bases and J by 6 bases, leaving 13 bases between them. CDR3 size: 14 residues.

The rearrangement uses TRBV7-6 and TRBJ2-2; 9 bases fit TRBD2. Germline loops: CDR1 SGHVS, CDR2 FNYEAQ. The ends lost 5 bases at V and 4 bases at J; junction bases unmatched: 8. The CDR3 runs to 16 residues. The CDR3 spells CASSPIAGASTGELFF. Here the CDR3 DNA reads TGTGCCAGCAGCCCGATAGCGGGAGCGTCCACCGGGGAGCTGTTTTTT. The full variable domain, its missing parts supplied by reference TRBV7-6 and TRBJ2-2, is GAGVSQSPRYKVTKRGQDVALRCDPISGHVSLYWYRQALGQGPEFLTYFNYEAQQDKSGLPNDRFSAERPEGSISTLTIQRTEQRDSAMYRCASSPIAGASTGELFFGEGSRLTVL.

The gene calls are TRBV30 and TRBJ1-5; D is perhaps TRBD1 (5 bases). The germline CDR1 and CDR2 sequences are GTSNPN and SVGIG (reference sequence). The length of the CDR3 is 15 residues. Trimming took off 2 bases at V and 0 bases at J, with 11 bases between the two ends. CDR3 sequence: CAWSPGVFSNQPQHF. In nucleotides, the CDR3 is TGTGCCTGGAGTCCGGGGGTTTTTAGCAATCAGCCCCAGCATTTT.

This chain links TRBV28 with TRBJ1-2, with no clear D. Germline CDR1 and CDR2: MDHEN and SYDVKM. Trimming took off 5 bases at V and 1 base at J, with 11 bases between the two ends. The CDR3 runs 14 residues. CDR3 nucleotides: TGTGCCAGCAGTCCCTTCGGGGATAACTATGGCTACACCTTC. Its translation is CASSPFGDNYGYTF.

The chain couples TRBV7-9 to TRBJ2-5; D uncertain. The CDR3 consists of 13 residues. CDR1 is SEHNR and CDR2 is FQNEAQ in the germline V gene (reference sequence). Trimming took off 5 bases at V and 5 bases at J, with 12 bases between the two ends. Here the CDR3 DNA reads TGTGCCAGCAGCCCCCCACAGATCGAGACCCAGTACTTC. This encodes CASSPPQIETQYF.

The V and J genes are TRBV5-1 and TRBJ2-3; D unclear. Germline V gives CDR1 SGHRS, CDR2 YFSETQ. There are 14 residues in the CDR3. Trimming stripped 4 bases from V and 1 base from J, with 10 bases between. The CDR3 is CASSVGLRTDTQYF. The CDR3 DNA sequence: TGCGCCAGCAGCGTTGGGTTACGCACAGATACGCAGTATTTT.

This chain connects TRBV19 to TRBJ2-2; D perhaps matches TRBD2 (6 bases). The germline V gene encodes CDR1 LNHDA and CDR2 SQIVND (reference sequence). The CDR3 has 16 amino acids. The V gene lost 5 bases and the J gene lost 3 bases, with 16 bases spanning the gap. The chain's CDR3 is CASSLTSEGYTGELFF. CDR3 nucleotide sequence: TGTGCCAGTAGTTTGACCTCGGAGGGCTACACCGGGGAGCTGTTTTTT.

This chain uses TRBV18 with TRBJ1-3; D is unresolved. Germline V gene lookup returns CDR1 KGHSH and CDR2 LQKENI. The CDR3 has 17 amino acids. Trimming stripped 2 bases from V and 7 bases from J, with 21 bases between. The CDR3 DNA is TGTGCCAGCTCACCAACGGCAAACCCTGAGTCAAGGAACACCATATATTTT. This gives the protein CASSPTANPESRNTIYF.